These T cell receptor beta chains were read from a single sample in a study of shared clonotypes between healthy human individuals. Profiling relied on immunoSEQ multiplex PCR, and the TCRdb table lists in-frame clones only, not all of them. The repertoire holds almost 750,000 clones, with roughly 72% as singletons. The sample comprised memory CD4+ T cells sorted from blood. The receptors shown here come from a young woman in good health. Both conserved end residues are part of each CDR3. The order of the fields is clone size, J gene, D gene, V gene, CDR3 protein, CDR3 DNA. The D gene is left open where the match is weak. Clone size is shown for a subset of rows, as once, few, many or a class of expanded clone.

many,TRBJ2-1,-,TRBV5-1,CASAAWGGSGGGYEQFF,TGCGCCAGCGCCGCTTGGGGTGGGTCAGGAGGAGGTTATGAGCAGTTCTTC
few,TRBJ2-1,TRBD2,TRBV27,CASKRTSGYNEQFF,TGTGCCAGCAAAAGGACTAGCGGATACAATGAGCAGTTCTTC
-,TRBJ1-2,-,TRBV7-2,CASSLGAVQGHGYTF,TGTGCCAGCAGCTTAGGGGCAGTCCAAGGCCATGGCTACACCTTC
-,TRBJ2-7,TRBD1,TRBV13,CASSQLAGGTGRSGYEQYF,TGTGCCAGCAGCCAACTCGCGGGTGGGACAGGCAGATCGGGCTACGAGCAGTACTTC
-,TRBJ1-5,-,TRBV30,CAWSRDSNQPQHF,TGTGCCTGGAGTAGGGACAGCAATCAGCCCCAGCATTTT
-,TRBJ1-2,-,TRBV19,CASSIGGASVGGYTF,TGTGCCAGTAGTATCGGGGGCGCTTCCGTTGGGGGCTACACCTTC
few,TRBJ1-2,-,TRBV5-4,CASSTQGLHGYTF,TGTGCCAGCAGCACCCAGGGTCTTCATGGCTACACCTTC
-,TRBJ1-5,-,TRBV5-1,CASSWGSGDQPQHF,TGCGCCAGCAGCTGGGGAAGTGGGGATCAGCCCCAGCATTTT
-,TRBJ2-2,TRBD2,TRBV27,CASSLTSGRAGTGELFF,TGTGCCAGCAGTTTAACTAGCGGGAGGGCCGGGACCGGGGAGCTGTTTTTT
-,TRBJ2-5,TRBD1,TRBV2,CATRQGDVGETQYF,TGTGCCACCAGACAGGGGGATGTCGGAGAGACCCAGTACTTC
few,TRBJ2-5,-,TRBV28,CASSLSIEGEETQYF,TGTGCCAGCAGTTTGTCCATCGAGGGTGAAGAGACCCAGTACTTC
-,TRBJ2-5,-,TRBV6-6,CASTLTGQPETQYF,TGTGCCAGCACTTTAACCGGGCAGCCGGAGACCCAGTACTTC
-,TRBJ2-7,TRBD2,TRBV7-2,CASSLVLAGLYEQYF,TGTGCCAGCAGCTTGGTACTAGCGGGATTGTACGAGCAGTACTTC
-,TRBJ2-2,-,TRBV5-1,CASSLQVNNRELFF,TGCGCCAGCAGCTTGCAGGTTAATAACCGGGAGCTGTTTTTT
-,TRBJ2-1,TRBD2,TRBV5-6,CASSWGTISLSNEQFF,TGTGCCAGCAGCTGGGGGACTATCAGTCTCTCCAATGAGCAGTTCTTC
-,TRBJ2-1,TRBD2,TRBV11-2,CASSLDRLGRGNNEQFF,TGTGCCAGCAGCTTAGATCGGCTCGGGAGGGGCAACAATGAGCAGTTCTTC
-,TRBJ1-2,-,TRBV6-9,CASSRISLTETYGYTF,TGTGCCAGCAGTAGAATAAGCCTTACGGAGACCTATGGCTACACCTTC
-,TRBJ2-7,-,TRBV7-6,CASSSRDNEQYF,TGTGCCAGCAGCTCCAGGGATAACGAGCAGTACTTC
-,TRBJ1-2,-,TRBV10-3,CAISGAGGDNYGYTF,TGTGCCATCAGTGGGGCAGGAGGGGATAACTATGGCTACACCTTC
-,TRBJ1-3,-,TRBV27,CASSPSDSRSGNTIYF,TGTGCCAGCAGTCCCTCGGACAGCCGCTCTGGAAACACCATATATTTT
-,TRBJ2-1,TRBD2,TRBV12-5,CASGSLQRDDEQFF,TGTGCTAGTGGTTCTCTACAGCGGGACGATGAGCAGTTCTTC
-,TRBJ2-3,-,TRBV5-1,CASSWVTDTQYF,TGCGCCAGCAGCTGGGTGACAGATACGCAGTATTTT
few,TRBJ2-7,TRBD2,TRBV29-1,CSVVTAREEQYF,TGCAGCGTTGTGACTGCGCGGGAGGAGCAGTACTTC
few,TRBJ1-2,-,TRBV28,CASSLATVGYTF,TGTGCCAGCAGTCTCGCCACAGTTGGCTACACCTTC
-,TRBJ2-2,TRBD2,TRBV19,CASKPSGTTGELFF,TGTGCCAGTAAGCCTAGCGGAACAACCGGGGAGCTGTTTTTT
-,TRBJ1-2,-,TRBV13,CASSQAAYLGYTF,TGTGCCAGCAGCCAAGCGGCATACCTTGGCTACACCTTC
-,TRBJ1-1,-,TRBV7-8,CASSTGQTNTEAFF,TGTGCCAGCAGCACGGGACAAACGAACACTGAAGCTTTCTTT
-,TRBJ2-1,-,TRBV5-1,CASAFSSVYNEQFF,TGCGCCAGCGCCTTCTCTAGCGTTTACAATGAGCAGTTCTTC
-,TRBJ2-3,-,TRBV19,CATQPSTSPDTQYF,TGTGCCACCCAACCATCGACTAGTCCAGATACGCAGTATTTT
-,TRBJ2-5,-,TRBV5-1,CASSLGAQRLRQETQYF,TGCGCCAGCAGCTTGGGTGCGCAGCGTTTACGACAAGAGACCCAGTACTTC
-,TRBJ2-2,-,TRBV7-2,CASSLAASANTGELFF,TGTGCCAGCAGCTTAGCGGCATCTGCGAACACCGGGGAGCTGTTTTTT
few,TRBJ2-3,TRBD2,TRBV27,CASSSASGSTDTQYF,TGTGCCAGCAGTTCGGCTAGCGGGAGCACAGATACGCAGTATTTT
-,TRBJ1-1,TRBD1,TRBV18,CASSPQGQGEAFF,TGTGCCAGCTCACCCCAAGGACAGGGTGAAGCTTTCTTT